Presented here are 8 T cell receptor beta chains from one specimen sequenced in a study of blood T cell repertoires in COVID-19. Using immunoSEQ multiplex PCR, the repertoire was profiled, and TCRdb retains in-frame clones only, with some absent. Here the sample spans about 120,000 clones, more than 75% being singletons. The sequenced material came from peripheral blood. These receptors were taken from a man in his forties with acute or convalescent COVID-19.

The chain uses TRBV21-1 and TRBJ1-1; the table calls TRBD1, which could not be checked here. TRBV21-1 is tagged as a pseudogene. The CDR3 is made up of 24 amino acids. CDR3 amino acids: CASSKGSGFRTVNSYHLMNTEAFF. Here the CDR3 DNA reads TGTGCCAGCAGCAAAGGATCAGGGTTCAGGACAGTCAATTCCTATCATCTCATGAACACTGAAGCTTTCTTT.

The chain couples TRBV18 to TRBJ2-1; perhaps TRBD2 as D (6 bases). The length of the CDR3 is 14 residues. Germline CDR1 is KGHSH and CDR2 is LQKENI. Trimming removed 3 bases from V and 4 bases from J, with 10 bases in between. CDR3 loop: CASSPSGVYNEQFF. CDR3 nucleotides: TGTGCCAGCTCACCTAGCGGTGTTTACAATGAGCAGTTCTTC.

This clone was recorded once. This chain links TRBV7-8 with TRBJ2-3; D not certain. Per the germline V gene, CDR1 is SGHVS and CDR2 is FQNEAQ. V was shortened by 2 bases and J by 6 bases, with 9 bases between the two germline ends. The CDR3 has 13 amino acids. CDR3: CASSLSAVDTQYF. The CDR3 DNA sequence: TGTGCCAGCAGCTTATCTGCGGTGGATACGCAGTATTTT.

The J gene is TRBJ1-2, the V gene TRBV10-3; 7 bases map to TRBD1. Germline V gene sequence: CDR1 ENHRY, CDR2 SYGVKD. The V segment lost 5 bases and the J segment 3 bases; nucleotides outside the gene matches: 6. The CDR3 runs 14 residues. The chain's CDR3 is CAISYSQGDYGYTF. The DNA of the CDR3 is TGTGCCATCAGTTATTCCCAGGGGGACTATGGCTACACCTTC.

V is TRBV29-1 and J is TRBJ2-7, with D maybe TRBD1 (6 bases). Trimming removed 3 bases from V and 2 bases from J, with 11 bases in between. Germline V gene sequence: CDR1 SQVTM, CDR2 ANQGSEA. The CDR3 covers 13 residues. CDR3 DNA sequence: TGCAGCGTTGAGATGGGACAAACCTACGAGCAGTACTTC. This codes for CSVEMGQTYEQYF.

This chain links TRBV2 with TRBJ1-3; TRBD1 might be the D (5 bases). The CDR3 is 14 residues long. Trimming removed 7 bases at V and 4 bases at J, with 14 bases between. Germline CDR1 and CDR2: SNHLY and FYNNEI. In DNA form, the CDR3 reads TGTGCCAGCAACATTAGGGGCTCCGGAAACACCATATATTTT. Residues: CASNIRGSGNTIYF.

Concerning this clone: The same CDR3 also results from other DNA sequences found in this sample. CDR3 sequence reads: CASSLGLAGYNEQFF. CDR3 DNA: TGTGCCAGCAGCCTCGGACTAGCGGGGTACAATGAGCAGTTCTTC. This chain joins TRBV7-2 and TRBJ2-1, with 12 nucleotides matching TRBD2. The CDR3 is 15 residues long. CDR1 is SGHTA, CDR2 FQGNSA, per germline. Trimming removed 5 bases from V and 4 bases from J; junction bases left unmatched: 3.

The chain employs TRBV2 and TRBJ2-3; 9 nucleotides line up with TRBD2. Germline V lookup: CDR1 SNHLY, CDR2 FYNNEI. CDR3 size: 15 residues. Trimming took 5 bases from V and 0 from J; bases not matched to a gene: 3. CDR3 nucleotides: TGTGCCAGCAGTAGACTAGCGGTTAGCACAGATACGCAGTATTTT. This gives the protein CASSRLAVSTDTQYF.